One sample yielded the 20 T cell receptor beta chains listed below, sequenced in a study of spatial heterogeneity in lung cancer. MiXCR, run by TCRdb on the 5' RACE reads, gives a single entry per CDR3 protein. This table has around 15,000 distinct CDR3 sequences, approximately 7% appearing once. The study's findings and limits: Counts of expanded intratumoral alpha and beta TCRs tracked tumor mutation counts.

Time point given: sample taken at primary tumor resection. These receptors' antigens are unknown. The source material was lung tumor tissue, sampled at surgery. The receptors here all came from a female donor with early-stage non-small cell lung cancer.

This clonotype appeared a few times. The library was designed around alpha chains, so this beta chain is a stray read whose abundance carries little weight. V is TRBV2 and J is TRBJ2-1; weak D call: TRBD1 (7 bases). Germline CDR1 is SNHLY and CDR2 is FYNNEI. V was cut by 0 bases and J by 6 bases, with 15 bases left in between. This CDR3 is built from 16 residues. The CDR3 DNA sequence: TGTGCCAGCAGTGAAGCAGGCGGGACAGACCGCAATGAGCAGTTCTTC. This sequence encodes CASSEAGGTDRNEQFF.

Many counts were recorded for this clonotype. In a library made to pick up alpha chains, this beta chain is a stray read with a size that means little. The chain employs TRBV12-3 or TRBV12-4 and TRBJ2-6, with D unclear. V dropped 1 base and J dropped 3 bases, with 4 bases sitting between them. The CDR3 extends over 14 amino acids. CDR3 coding DNA: TGTGCCAGCAGTTTAGGAGGTGGGGCCAACGTCCTGACTTTC. This encodes CASSLGGGANVLTF.

This clonotype was seen at least ten times. This beta chain slipped into a library made for alpha chains as a stray read, so its size is not meaningful. The CDR3 nucleotides are TGCAGTGCTAGTGTCTGGGACAATGAGCAGTTCTTC. This translates into CSASVWDNEQFF. This chain uses TRBV20-1 with TRBJ2-1; unclear D gene. V was clipped by 3 bases and J by 5 bases, with 8 bases between them. This CDR3 is built from 12 residues. Germline V gives CDR1 DFQATT, CDR2 SNEGSKA (reference sequence).

This clonotype was detected ten times or more. Because the library targeted alpha chains, this beta chain is an off-target read whose size means little. The rearrangement links TRBV5-1 to TRBJ1-2; no reliable D call. In germline, CDR1 is SGHRS, CDR2 YFSETQ. The CDR3 extends over 14 amino acids. The V end lost 4 bases, the J end lost 4 bases, and 14 bases lay between the germline ends. CDR3 nucleotides: TGCGCCAGCAGCCCCGATGTTGGGCTCTATGGCTACACCTTC. Translating it yields CASSPDVGLYGYTF. Complete variable domain (other parts from reference TRBV5-1 and TRBJ1-2): KAGVTQTPRYLIKTRGQQVTLSCSPISGHRSVSWYQQTPGQGLQFLFEYFSETQRNKGNFPGRFSGRQFSNSRSEMNVSTLELGDSALYLCASSPDVGLYGYTFGSGTRLTVV.

This clonotype was picked up many times. Being off target in a library aimed at alpha chains, this beta chain has a size of little meaning. The chain joins TRBV7-3 to TRBJ2-2; TRBD1 matches at 8 bases. After removal of 5 bases from V and 7 bases from J, the junction contained 12 bases not matched to a gene. CDR1 is SGHTA, CDR2 FQGTGA, per germline. The CDR3 extends over 16 amino acids. The CDR3 reads CASSPLATGVNGELFF. The CDR3 DNA sequence: TGTGCCAGCAGCCCCCTCGCGACAGGGGTCAACGGGGAGCTGTTTTTT.

This clonotype has ten or more counts. In a library made to pick up alpha chains, this beta chain is a stray read with a size that means little. The chain is built from TRBV5-1 and TRBJ2-2; no clear D gene. V lost 4 bases to trimming and J lost 1 base, with 14 bases between them. Germline CDR1 and CDR2: SGHRS and YFSETQ. CDR3 size: 16 residues. CDR3 sequence (DNA): TGCGCCAGCAGCGCCAATCCTACTAAGAACACCGGGGAGCTGTTTTTT. Protein: CASSANPTKNTGELFF.

This clonotype was recorded many times. This beta chain is an unintended read in a library built for alpha chains; its size means little. The gene calls are TRBV20-1 and TRBJ1-6; 7 bases agree with TRBD1. The J segment lost 8 bases and the V segment lost 6 bases, leaving 7 bases of the junction unmatched. Germline V CDR1 and CDR2: DFQATT, SNEGSKA (reference sequence). The CDR3 consists of 13 residues. CDR3 amino acids: CSAVYDRDSPLHF. CDR3 nucleotides: TGCAGTGCCGTATATGACAGGGATTCACCCCTCCACTTT.

This clonotype was picked up many times. Being off target in a library aimed at alpha chains, this beta chain has a size of little meaning. V and J are TRBV2 and TRBJ1-1; no clear D gene. The V and J ends lost 3 bases and 9 bases respectively, with 14 bases between them. There are 13 residues in the CDR3. CDR1 and CDR2 from the germline V gene are SNHLY and FYNNEI. This CDR3 reads CASSEGRSPQAFF. In DNA, the CDR3 is TGTGCCAGCAGTGAGGGCAGGAGCCCCCAAGCTTTCTTT.

This clonotype was seen repeatedly, ten times or more. Being off target in a library aimed at alpha chains, this beta chain has a size of little meaning. The J gene is TRBJ1-5, the V gene TRBV3-1; 12 bases agree with TRBD1. Per the germline V gene, CDR1 is LGHDT and CDR2 is YNNKEL (reference sequence). V trimming: 4 bases; J trimming: 9 bases; junction bases outside the gene matches: 4. CDR3 length: 14 residues. The DNA for the CDR3 is TGTGCCAGCAGCCCCGGGACAGGGGGCCGGCCCCAGCATTTT. Translation: CASSPGTGGRPQHF.

This clonotype was detected a few times. A read error is possible here, since a much larger clone lies one base away. Found in a library prepared for alpha chains, this beta chain is an off-target read, and its abundance has little meaning. The V call is TRBV20-1, the J call TRBJ2-7; no definite D call. V shed 0 bases and J shed 13 bases, with 25 bases lying between them. Germline values: CDR1 DFQATT, CDR2 SNEGSKA (reference sequence). The CDR3 totals 15 residues. CDR3 in amino acids: CSARDGKVRPCNPYF. The CDR3 DNA reads as TGCAGTGCTAGAGATGGTAAAGTCAGGCCATGCAACCCTTACTTC.

This clonotype turned up a few times. Little can be read into the size of this beta chain, an off-target read in a library designed for alpha chains. This chain uses TRBV20-1 with TRBJ2-2, with 11 bases matching TRBD2. Germline trimming cut 3 bases from V and 3 bases from J; bases unmatched to any gene: 9. Germline V gene data show CDR1 as DFQATT and CDR2 as SNEGSKA (reference sequence). This CDR3 spans 17 amino acids. CDR3 amino acids: CSARPPIAGGDTGELFF. In DNA form, the CDR3 reads TGCAGTGCTAGGCCCCCCATAGCGGGGGGGGACACCGGGGAGCTGTTTTTT.

In this sample, this clonotype turned up many times. The library was prepared for alpha chains; this beta chain is a stray read, so its frequency means little. The V call is TRBV12-3 or TRBV12-4, the J call TRBJ1-1, with 7 bases identical to TRBD1. V dropped 2 bases and J dropped 1; count of bases not matched to a gene: 1. There are 14 residues in the CDR3. The chain's CDR3 is CASSLRQGNTEAFF. In DNA form, the CDR3 reads TGTGCCAGCAGTTTACGACAGGGGAACACTGAAGCTTTCTTT.

The sample holds many counts of this clonotype. With the library built for alpha chains, this beta chain is off target and its frequency is not meaningful. This rearrangement joins TRBV7-8 to TRBJ1-4; D call uncertain. The germline V and J ends were trimmed by 2 bases and 0 bases, with 13 bases remaining between them. The length of the CDR3 is 17 residues. Germline V gene sequence: CDR1 SGHVS, CDR2 FQNEAQ. The CDR3 DNA reads TGTGCCAGCAGCTTATCCCCAAACGCTGCAACTAATGAAAAACTGTTTTTT. Its protein is CASSLSPNAATNEKLFF.

This clonotype was counted at least ten times. This beta chain is an unintended read in a library built for alpha chains; its size means little. The chain uses TRBV20-1 and TRBJ2-4; 11 bases fit TRBD2. V gave up 6 bases and J gave up 5 bases; unmatched junction bases: 15. The germline CDR1 and CDR2 sequences are DFQATT and SNEGSKA (reference sequence). The CDR3 length is 17 residues. CDR3 in amino acids: CSASLASGGPGQNIQYF. Written as DNA, the CDR3 is TGCAGTGCAAGCCTAGCTAGCGGGGGGCCCGGCCAAAACATTCAGTACTTC.

This clonotype came up many times. This beta chain is off target for a library built for alpha chains, so its abundance means little. The chain combines TRBV7-3 with TRBJ2-3, with 8 bases matching TRBD2. The CDR3 runs to 15 residues. The germline gives CDR1 SGHTA, CDR2 FQGTGA. The junction had 5 bases not matched to a gene; V was cut back by 3 bases and J by 3 bases. CDR3 loop: CASSFGTRGTDTQYF. CDR3 sequence (DNA): TGTGCCAGCAGCTTCGGGACTAGGGGGACAGATACGCAGTATTTT. Filled out from reference TRBV7-3 and TRBJ2-3, the complete variable domain reads GAGVSQTPSNKVTEKGKYVELRCDPISGHTALYWYRQSLGQGPEFLIYFQGTGAADDSGLPNDRFFAVRPEGSVSTLKIQRTERGDSAVYLCASSFGTRGTDTQYFGPGTRLTVL.

This clonotype qualifies as large (0.1 to 1%). Because this beta chain is a stray read in a library intended to capture alpha chains, its abundance should not be given much weight. The chain couples TRBV10-2 to TRBJ2-1; D gene ambiguous. The CDR3 length is 13 residues. CDR1 and CDR2 from the germline V gene are WSHSY and SAAADI. V lost 4 bases to trimming and J lost 6 bases, with 10 bases between them. DNA for the CDR3: TGCGCCAGCAGTGTTGACCTGGCCAATGAGCAGTTCTTC. This encodes CASSVDLANEQFF.

A remark on this clonotype: One base away lies a much larger clone, so this may be a sequencing read error. This beta chain is off target for a library built for alpha chains, so its abundance means little. The rearrangement joins TRBV6-6 to TRBJ1-2; no clear D. The length of the CDR3 is 14 residues. In germline, CDR1 is MNHNY, CDR2 SVGAGI (reference sequence). The DNA for the CDR3 is TGTACCAGCACCCGCGACGGGGAAGACTATGGCTACACCTTC. Encoded protein: CTSTRDGEDYGYTF.

Points on this clonotype: As an off-target read in a library built for alpha chains, this beta chain has a frequency of little significance. The chain carries TRBV3-1 and TRBJ2-4; D is undetermined. V was cut by 2 bases and J by 6 bases, with 11 bases left in between. Germline values: CDR1 LGHDT, CDR2 YNNKEL (reference sequence). The CDR3 extends over 14 amino acids. CDR3 sequence reads: CASSQQSPGNIQYF. In nucleotides, the CDR3 is TGTGCCAGCAGCCAACAGAGTCCCGGAAACATTCAGTACTTC.

Many counts were recorded for this clonotype. A library made for alpha chains picked up this beta chain off target, so its size means little. The chain employs TRBV20-1 and TRBJ2-6; D call uncertain. The CDR3 extends over 16 amino acids. Trimming removed 0 bases at V and 0 bases at J, with 9 bases between. CDR1 and CDR2 (germline): DFQATT, SNEGSKA (reference sequence). The CDR3 spells CSARDFGTSGANVLTF. DNA for the CDR3: TGCAGTGCTAGAGATTTTGGAACCTCTGGGGCCAACGTCCTGACTTTC.

For this clonotype: A library made for alpha chains picked up this beta chain off target, so its size means little. The chain is built from TRBV7-9 and TRBJ1-4; 10 bases map to TRBD1. The CDR3 runs 16 residues. CDR1 and CDR2 (germline): SEHNR, FQNEAQ (reference sequence). J was trimmed by 6 bases and V by 4 bases; bases with no gene match: 8. The CDR3, as DNA: TGTGCCAGCAGCTCGCGAGCAGGGACAGGGGATGAAAAACTGTTTTTT. Protein: CASSSRAGTGDEKLFF.